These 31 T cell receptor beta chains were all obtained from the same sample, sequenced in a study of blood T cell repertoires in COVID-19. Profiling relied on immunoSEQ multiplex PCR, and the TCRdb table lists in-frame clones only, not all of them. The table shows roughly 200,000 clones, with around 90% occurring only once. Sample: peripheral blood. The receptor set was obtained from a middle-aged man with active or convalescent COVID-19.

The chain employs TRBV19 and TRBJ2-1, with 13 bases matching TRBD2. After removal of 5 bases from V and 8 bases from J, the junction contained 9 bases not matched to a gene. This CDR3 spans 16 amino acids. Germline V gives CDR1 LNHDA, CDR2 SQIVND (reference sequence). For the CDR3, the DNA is TGTGCCAGTAGTTCCAAACTAGCGGGGGGGCTGCATGAGCAGTTCTTC. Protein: CASSSKLAGGLHEQFF.

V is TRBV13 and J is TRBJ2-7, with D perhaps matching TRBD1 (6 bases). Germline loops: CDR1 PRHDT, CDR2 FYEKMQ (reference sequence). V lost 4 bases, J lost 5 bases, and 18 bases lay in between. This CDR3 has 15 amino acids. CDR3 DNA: TGTGCCAGCAGCTCATTACAGGGTAAGCTCGACGAGCAGTACTTC. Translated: CASSSLQGKLDEQYF.

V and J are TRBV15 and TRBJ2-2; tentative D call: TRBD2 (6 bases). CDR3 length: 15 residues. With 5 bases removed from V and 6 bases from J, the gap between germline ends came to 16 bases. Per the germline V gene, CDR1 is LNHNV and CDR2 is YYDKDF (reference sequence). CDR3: CATSGGTLSSGELFF. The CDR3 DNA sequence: TGTGCCACCAGCGGAGGGACTCTGAGCTCCGGGGAGCTGTTTTTT.

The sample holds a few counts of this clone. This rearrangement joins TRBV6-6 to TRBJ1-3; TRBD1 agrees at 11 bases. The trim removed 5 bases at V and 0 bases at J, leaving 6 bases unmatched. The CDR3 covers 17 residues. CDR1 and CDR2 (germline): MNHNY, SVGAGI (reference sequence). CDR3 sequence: CASSLRDRGISGNTIYF. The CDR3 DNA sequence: TGTGCCAGCAGTCTCCGGGACAGGGGGATCTCTGGAAACACCATATATTTT.

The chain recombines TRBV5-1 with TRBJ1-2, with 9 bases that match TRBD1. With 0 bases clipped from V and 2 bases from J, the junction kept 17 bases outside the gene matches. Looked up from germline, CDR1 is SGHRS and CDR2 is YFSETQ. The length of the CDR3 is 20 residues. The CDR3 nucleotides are TGCGCCAGCAGCTTGGTAGGGACAGGGTTTCTTGGAGGATCGAACTATGGCTACACCTTC. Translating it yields CASSLVGTGFLGGSNYGYTF. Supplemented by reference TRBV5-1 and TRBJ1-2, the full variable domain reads KAGVTQTPRYLIKTRGQQVTLSCSPISGHRSVSWYQQTPGQGLQFLFEYFSETQRNKGNFPGRFSGRQFSNSRSEMNVSTLELGDSALYLCASSLVGTGFLGGSNYGYTFGSGTRLTVV.

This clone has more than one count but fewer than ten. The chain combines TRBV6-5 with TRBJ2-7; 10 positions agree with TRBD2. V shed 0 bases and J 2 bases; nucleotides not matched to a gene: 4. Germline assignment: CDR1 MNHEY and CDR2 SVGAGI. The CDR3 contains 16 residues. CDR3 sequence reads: CASSYSGLADTYEQYF. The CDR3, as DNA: TGTGCCAGCAGTTACTCCGGACTAGCGGATACCTACGAGCAGTACTTC.

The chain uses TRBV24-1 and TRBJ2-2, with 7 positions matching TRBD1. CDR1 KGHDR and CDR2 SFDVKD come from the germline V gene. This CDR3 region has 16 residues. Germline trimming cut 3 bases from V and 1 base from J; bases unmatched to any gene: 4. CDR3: CATSDESGGNTGELFF. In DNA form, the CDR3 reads TGTGCCACCAGTGATGAGTCAGGGGGGAACACCGGGGAGCTGTTTTTT.

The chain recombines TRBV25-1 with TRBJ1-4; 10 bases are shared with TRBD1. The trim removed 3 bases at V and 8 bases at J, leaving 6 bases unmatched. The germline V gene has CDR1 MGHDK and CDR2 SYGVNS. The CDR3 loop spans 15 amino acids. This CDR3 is CASSDPGQGIEKLFF. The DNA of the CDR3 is TGTGCCAGCAGTGACCCGGGACAGGGGATAGAAAAACTGTTTTTT.

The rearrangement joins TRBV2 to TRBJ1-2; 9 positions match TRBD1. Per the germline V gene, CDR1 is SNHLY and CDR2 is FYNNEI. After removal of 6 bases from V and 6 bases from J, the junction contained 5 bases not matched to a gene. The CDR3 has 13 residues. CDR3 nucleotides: TGTGCCAGCAGAACCACAGGGGGCGATGGCTACACCTTC. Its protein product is CASRTTGGDGYTF.

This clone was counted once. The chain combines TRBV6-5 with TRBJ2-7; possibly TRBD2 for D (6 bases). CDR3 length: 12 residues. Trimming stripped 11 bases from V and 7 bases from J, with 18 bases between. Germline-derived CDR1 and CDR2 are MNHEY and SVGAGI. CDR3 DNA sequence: TGTGCCGGGAGGCTGCCCCCGGGAGAGCAGTACTTC. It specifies CAGRLPPGEQYF.

The CDR3, as DNA: TGTGCCAGCAGCTTGAGGAGGGACACTGAAGCTTTCTTT. This sequence encodes CASSLRRDTEAFF. J is TRBJ1-1 and V is TRBV5-4, with no clear D. The CDR3 runs to 13 residues. Germline lookup yields CDR1 SGHNT and CDR2 YYREEE (reference sequence). V was pared by 1 base and J by 3 bases, with 7 bases between.

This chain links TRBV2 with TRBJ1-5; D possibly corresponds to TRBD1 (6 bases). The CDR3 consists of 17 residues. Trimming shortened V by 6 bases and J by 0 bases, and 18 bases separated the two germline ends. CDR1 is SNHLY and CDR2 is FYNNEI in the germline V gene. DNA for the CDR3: TGTGCCAGCAGCCGCATACCTCAGGGGTATAGCAATCAGCCCCAGCATTTT. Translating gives CASSRIPQGYSNQPQHF.

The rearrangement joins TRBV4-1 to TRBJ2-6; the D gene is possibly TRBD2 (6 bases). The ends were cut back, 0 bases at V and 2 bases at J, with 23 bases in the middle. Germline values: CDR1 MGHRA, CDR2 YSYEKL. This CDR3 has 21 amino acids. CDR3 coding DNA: TGCGCCAGCAGCCAAGATCTCGTCGGGGGTGGCCAAAGGCCTGGGGCCAACGTCCTGACTTTC. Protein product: CASSQDLVGGGQRPGANVLTF.

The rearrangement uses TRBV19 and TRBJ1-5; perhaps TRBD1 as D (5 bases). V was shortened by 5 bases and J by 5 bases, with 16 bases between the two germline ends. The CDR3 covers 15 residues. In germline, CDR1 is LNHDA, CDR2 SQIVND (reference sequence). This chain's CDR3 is CASSWDSWFHQPQHF. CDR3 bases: TGTGCCAGTAGTTGGGACTCATGGTTTCATCAGCCCCAGCATTTT.

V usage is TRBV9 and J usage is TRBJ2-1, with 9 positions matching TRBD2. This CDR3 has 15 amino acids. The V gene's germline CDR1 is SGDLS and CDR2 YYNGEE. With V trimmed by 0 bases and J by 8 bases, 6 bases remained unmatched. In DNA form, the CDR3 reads TGTGCCAGCAGCGTAGTTAGCGGGGGTTTGGATGAGCAGTTCTTC. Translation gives CASSVVSGGLDEQFF.

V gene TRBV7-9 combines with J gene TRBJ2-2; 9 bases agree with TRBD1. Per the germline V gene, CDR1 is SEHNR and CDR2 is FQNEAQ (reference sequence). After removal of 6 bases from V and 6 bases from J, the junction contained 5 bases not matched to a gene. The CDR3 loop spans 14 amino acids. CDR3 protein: CASSSGQGAGELFF. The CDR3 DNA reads TGTGCCAGCAGTTCGGGACAGGGCGCCGGGGAGCTGTTTTTT.

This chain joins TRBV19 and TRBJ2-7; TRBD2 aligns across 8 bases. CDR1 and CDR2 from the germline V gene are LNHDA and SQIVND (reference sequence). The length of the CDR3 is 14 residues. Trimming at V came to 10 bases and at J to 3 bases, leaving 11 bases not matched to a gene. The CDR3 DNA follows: TGTGCCACCTCCCCTGGCGGGGGGCTCTACGAGCAGTACTTC. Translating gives CATSPGGGLYEQYF.

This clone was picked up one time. This CDR3 is CASVRRQGTNYGYTF. The DNA of the CDR3 is TGTGCCAGTGTCAGGCGACAGGGGACGAACTATGGCTACACCTTC. J is TRBJ1-2 and V is TRBV19; 8 positions match TRBD1. Germline V gene sequence: CDR1 LNHDA, CDR2 SQIVND (reference sequence). The CDR3 consists of 15 residues. The J segment lost 2 bases and the V segment lost 8 bases, leaving 10 bases of the junction unmatched.

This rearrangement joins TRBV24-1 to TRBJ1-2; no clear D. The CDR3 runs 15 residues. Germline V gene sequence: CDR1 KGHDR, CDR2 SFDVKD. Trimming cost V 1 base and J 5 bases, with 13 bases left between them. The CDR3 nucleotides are TGTGCCACCAGTGATTTTTCCGGAGGGCAATATGGCTACACCTTC. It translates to CATSDFSGGQYGYTF.

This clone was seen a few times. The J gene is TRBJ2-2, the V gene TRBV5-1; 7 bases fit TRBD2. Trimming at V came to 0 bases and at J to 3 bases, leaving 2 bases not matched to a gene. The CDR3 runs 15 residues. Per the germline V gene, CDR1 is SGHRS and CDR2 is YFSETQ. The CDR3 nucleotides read TGCGCCAGCAGCTTGGGACGGGGGGACACCGGGGAGCTGTTTTTT. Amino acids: CASSLGRGDTGELFF.

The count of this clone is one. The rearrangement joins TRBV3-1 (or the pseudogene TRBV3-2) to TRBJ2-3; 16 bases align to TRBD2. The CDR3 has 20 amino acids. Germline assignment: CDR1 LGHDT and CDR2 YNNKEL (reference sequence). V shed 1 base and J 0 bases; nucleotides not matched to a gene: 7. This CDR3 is CASSQAMGTSGGVSTDTQYF. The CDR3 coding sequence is TGTGCCAGCAGCCAAGCTATGGGGACTAGCGGGGGGGTGAGCACAGATACGCAGTATTTT.

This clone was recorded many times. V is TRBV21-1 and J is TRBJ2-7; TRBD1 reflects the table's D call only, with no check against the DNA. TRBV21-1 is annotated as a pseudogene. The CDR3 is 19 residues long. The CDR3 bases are TGTGCCAGCAGCAACCCGTCTGGGACAGGGTGGAGAAGGACCTACGAGCAGTACTTC. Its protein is CASSNPSGTGWRRTYEQYF.

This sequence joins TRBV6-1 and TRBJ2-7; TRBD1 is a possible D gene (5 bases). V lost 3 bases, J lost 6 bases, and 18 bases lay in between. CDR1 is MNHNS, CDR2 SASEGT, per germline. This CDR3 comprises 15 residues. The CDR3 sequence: CASSETVTLLAEQYF. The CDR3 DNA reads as TGTGCCAGCAGTGAGACAGTTACTCTCCTCGCCGAGCAGTACTTC.

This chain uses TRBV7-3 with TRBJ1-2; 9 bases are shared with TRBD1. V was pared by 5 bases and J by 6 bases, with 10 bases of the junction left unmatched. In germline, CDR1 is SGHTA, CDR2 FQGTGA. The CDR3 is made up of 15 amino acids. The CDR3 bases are TGTGCCAGCAGCCCAATGCCGGGACAGGGCCATGGCTACACCTTC. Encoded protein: CASSPMPGQGHGYTF. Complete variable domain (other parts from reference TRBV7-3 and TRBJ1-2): GAGVSQTPSNKVTEKGKYVELRCDPISGHTALYWYRQSLGQGPEFLIYFQGTGAADDSGLPNDRFFAVRPEGSVSTLKIQRTERGDSAVYLCASSPMPGQGHGYTFGSGTRLTVV.

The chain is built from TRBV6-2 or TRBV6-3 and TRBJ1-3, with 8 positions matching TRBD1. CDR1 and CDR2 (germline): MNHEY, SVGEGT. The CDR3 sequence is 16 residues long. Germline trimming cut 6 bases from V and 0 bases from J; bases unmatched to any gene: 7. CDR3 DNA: TGTGCCAGCAGCCCTACGGGACAGGTCTCTGGAAACACCATATATTTT. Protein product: CASSPTGQVSGNTIYF.

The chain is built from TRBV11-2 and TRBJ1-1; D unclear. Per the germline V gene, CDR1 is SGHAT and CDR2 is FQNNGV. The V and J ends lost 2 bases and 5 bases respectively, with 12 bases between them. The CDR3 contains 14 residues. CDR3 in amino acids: CASSLIVRGTEAFF. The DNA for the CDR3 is TGTGCCAGCAGCTTAATAGTTCGGGGTACTGAAGCTTTCTTT.

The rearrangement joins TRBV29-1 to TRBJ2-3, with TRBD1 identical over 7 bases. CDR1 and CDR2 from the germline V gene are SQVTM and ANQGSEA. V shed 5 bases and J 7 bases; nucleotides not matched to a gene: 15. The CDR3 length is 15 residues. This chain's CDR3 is CSVNPLRTGQNTQYF. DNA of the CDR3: TGCAGCGTTAACCCCCTCCGGACAGGCCAAAATACGCAGTATTTT.

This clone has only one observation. The CDR3 loop is CASSFTTSENTEAFF. The CDR3 region has the DNA TGTGCCAGTAGTTTCACAACAAGCGAGAACACTGAAGCTTTCTTT. The J gene is TRBJ1-1, the V gene TRBV19; D gene ambiguous. The CDR3 is 15 amino acids. Germline V gene sequence: CDR1 LNHDA, CDR2 SQIVND (reference sequence). Between the trimmed V and J ends, which lost 5 bases and 1 base, there was a span of 14 bases. The whole variable domain, remainder taken from reference TRBV19 and TRBJ1-1, is DGGITQSPKYLFRKEGQNVTLSCEQNLNHDAMYWYRQDPGQGLRLIYYSQIVNDFQKGDIAEGYSVSREKKESFPLTVTSAQKNPTAFYLCASSFTTSENTEAFFGQGTRLTVV.

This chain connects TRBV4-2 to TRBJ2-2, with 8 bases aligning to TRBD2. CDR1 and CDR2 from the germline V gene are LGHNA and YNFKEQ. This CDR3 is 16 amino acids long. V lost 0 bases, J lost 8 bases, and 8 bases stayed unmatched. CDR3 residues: CASSQDSRGGNGELFF. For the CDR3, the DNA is TGTGCCAGCAGCCAAGATTCGCGCGGGGGGAATGGGGAGCTGTTTTTT.

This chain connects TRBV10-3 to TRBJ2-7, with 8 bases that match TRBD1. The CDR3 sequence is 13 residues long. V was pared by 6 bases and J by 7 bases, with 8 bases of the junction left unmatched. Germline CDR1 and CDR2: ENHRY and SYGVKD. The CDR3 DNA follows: TGTGCCATCAGGGACAGGGACGTTCCGGAGCAGTACTTC. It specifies CAIRDRDVPEQYF.

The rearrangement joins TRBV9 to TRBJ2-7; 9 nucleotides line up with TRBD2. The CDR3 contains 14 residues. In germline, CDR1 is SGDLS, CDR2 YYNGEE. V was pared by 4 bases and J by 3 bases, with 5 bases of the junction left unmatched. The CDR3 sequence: CASSTGREGYEQYF. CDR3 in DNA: TGTGCCAGCAGCACGGGGCGGGAGGGCTACGAGCAGTACTTC. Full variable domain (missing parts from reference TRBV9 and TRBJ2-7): DSGVTQTPKHLITATGQRVTLRCSPRSGDLSVYWYQQSLDQGLQFLIQYYNGEERAKGNILERFSAQQFPDLHSELNLSSLELGDSALYFCASSTGREGYEQYFGPGTRLTVT.